These 23 T cell receptor beta chains originate from one sample sequenced in a study of neurological immune-mediated disorders. TCRdb processed the 5' RACE reads anew with MiXCR; each CDR3 protein has one entry. In the table there are about 120,000 distinct CDR3 sequences, more than 2.5% of which are singletons. Sequenced sample: PBMCs. These receptors originate from a woman in her twenties or thirties with multiple sclerosis.

This clonotype has at least ten counts. This sequence joins TRBV5-1 and TRBJ2-7; D unclear. CDR3 length: 14 amino acids. Germline V gives CDR1 SGHRS, CDR2 YFSETQ. Trimming stripped 1 base from V and 1 base from J, with 9 bases between. The CDR3 spells CASSLSVASYEQYF. CDR3 in DNA: TGCGCCAGCAGCTTGAGTGTAGCATCCTACGAGCAGTACTTC. The whole variable domain, filled in from reference TRBV5-1 and TRBJ2-7, reads KAGVTQTPRYLIKTRGQQVTLSCSPISGHRSVSWYQQTPGQGLQFLFEYFSETQRNKGNFPGRFSGRQFSNSRSEMNVSTLELGDSALYLCASSLSVASYEQYFGPGTRLTVT.

This clonotype was detected ten times or more. The chain couples TRBV5-1 to TRBJ2-6, with D perhaps TRBD1 (5 bases). The V end was cut by 5 bases, the J end by 2 bases, with 5 bases between. From germline, CDR1 is SGHRS and CDR2 YFSETQ. The CDR3 loop spans 13 amino acids. This chain's CDR3 is CASRGAGANVLTF. CDR3 sequence (DNA): TGCGCCAGCAGAGGGGCTGGGGCCAACGTCCTGACTTTC.

At least ten counts were recorded for this clonotype. The rearrangement joins TRBV5-1 to TRBJ2-1; D is undetermined. Germline CDR1 SGHRS, CDR2 YFSETQ. The CDR3 is made up of 12 amino acids. Trimming cost V 0 bases and J 5 bases, with 3 bases left between them. The CDR3 DNA sequence: TGCGCCAGCAGCTTGGTTGACAATGAGCAGTTCTTC. This codes for CASSLVDNEQFF. The entire variable domain, with the rest obtained from reference TRBV5-1 and TRBJ2-1, is as follows: KAGVTQTPRYLIKTRGQQVTLSCSPISGHRSVSWYQQTPGQGLQFLFEYFSETQRNKGNFPGRFSGRQFSNSRSEMNVSTLELGDSALYLCASSLVDNEQFFGPGTRLTVL.

This clonotype occurred many times. The V and J genes are TRBV20-1 and TRBJ1-1; D may be TRBD1 (5 bases). The CDR3 is 14 residues long. The V gene lost 6 bases and the J gene lost 6 bases, with 20 bases spanning the gap. From germline, CDR1 is DFQATT and CDR2 SNEGSKA (reference sequence). The CDR3 region has the DNA TGCAGTGCGGGAAGCGGGGCAGGGATACCTGAAGCTTTCTTT. Translating it yields CSAGSGAGIPEAFF.

This clonotype was seen a handful of times. This chain connects TRBV5-1 to TRBJ2-2; tentatively, D is TRBD1 (5 bases). CDR3 size: 15 residues. In germline, CDR1 is SGHRS, CDR2 YFSETQ. V gave up 5 bases and J gave up 6 bases, with 17 bases separating them. CDR3 region: CASRRPGNEAGELFF. For the CDR3, the DNA is TGCGCCAGCAGACGTCCAGGGAATGAAGCCGGGGAGCTGTTTTTT.

The sample holds a few counts of this clonotype. The chain joins TRBV20-1 to TRBJ1-2, with TRBD1 as a possible D gene (6 bases). Trimming took 5 bases from V and 8 from J, leaving 9 bases between them. Looked up from germline, CDR1 is DFQATT and CDR2 is SNEGSKA (reference sequence). The CDR3 is made up of 10 amino acids. The CDR3 loop reads CSAPGVGYTF. The CDR3 DNA follows: TGCAGTGCTCCAGGGGTAGGCTACACCTTC.

The sample holds many counts of this clonotype. V usage is TRBV28 and J usage is TRBJ2-2; 7 nucleotides line up with TRBD2. The CDR3 spans 15 residues. CDR1 is MDHEN, CDR2 SYDVKM, per germline. V was pared by 8 bases and J by 6 bases, with 12 bases of the junction left unmatched. CDR3 sequence: CASPPAGVSAGELFF. CDR3 DNA sequence: TGTGCCAGCCCACCCGCGGGAGTTAGTGCCGGGGAGCTGTTTTTT.

This clonotype has at least ten counts. V and J are TRBV4-3 and TRBJ2-1; D is possibly TRBD1 (6 bases). The V gene lost 1 base and the J gene lost 10 bases, with 20 bases spanning the gap. Germline CDR1 reads LGHNA; CDR2 reads YSLEER. This CDR3 has 16 amino acids. Written as DNA, the CDR3 is TGCGCCAGCAGCCAAGTATCTGAGGCAGGGGAACAGGAGCAGTTCTTC. Amino acid sequence: CASSQVSEAGEQEQFF.

This clonotype was recorded many times. The chain links TRBV20-1 to TRBJ2-3, with D uncertain. This CDR3 is built from 11 residues. Trimming took off 0 bases at V and 6 bases at J, with 4 bases between the two ends. From germline, CDR1 is DFQATT and CDR2 SNEGSKA (reference sequence). Here the CDR3 reads CSARERDTQYF. The DNA of the CDR3 is TGCAGTGCTAGAGAGCGGGATACGCAGTATTTT.

This clonotype was counted ten times or more. The gene calls are TRBV20-1 and TRBJ1-2; D is undetermined. Germline loops: CDR1 DFQATT, CDR2 SNEGSKA (reference sequence). CDR3 length: 15 residues. Trimming removed 6 bases from V and 2 bases from J, with 19 bases in between. CDR3 sequence: CSAVDPSRGNYGYTF. CDR3 nucleotides: TGCAGTGCCGTTGACCCGAGTCGTGGCAACTATGGCTACACCTTC.

This clonotype was found many times. The chain employs TRBV13 and TRBJ2-1; no definite D call. CDR3 length equals 15 residues. CDR1 PRHDT and CDR2 FYEKMQ come from the germline V gene (reference sequence). V shed 3 bases and J shed 0 bases, with 9 bases lying between them. CDR3 region: CASSFMTDSYNEQFF. The CDR3 nucleotides read TGTGCCAGCAGCTTTATGACGGACTCCTACAATGAGCAGTTCTTC. Complete variable domain (other parts from reference TRBV13 and TRBJ2-1): AAGVIQSPRHLIKEKRETATLKCYPIPRHDTVYWYQQGPGQDPQFLISFYEKMQSDKGSIPDRFSAQQFSDYHSELNMSSLELGDSALYFCASSFMTDSYNEQFFGPGTRLTVL.

Here the CDR3 reads CASTSPTSGTYEQYF. As DNA, the CDR3 is TGTGCCAGCACCTCGCCTACTAGCGGGACCTACGAGCAGTACTTC. This rearrangement joins TRBV6-5 to TRBJ2-7; 10 bases are shared with TRBD2. V lost 7 bases and J lost 2; bases outside the gene matches: 8. The CDR3 has 15 amino acids. Germline CDR1 MNHEY, CDR2 SVGAGI.

This clonotype was seen at least ten times. CDR3 nucleotides: TGTGCCAGTAGTATACCCACTGAGAGTCGGGCGGACACTGAAGCTTTCTTT. This encodes CASSIPTESRADTEAFF. The chain links TRBV19 to TRBJ1-1; D remains ambiguous. V was clipped by 2 bases and J by 3 bases, with 19 bases between them. The CDR3 is made up of 17 amino acids. Germline CDR1 reads LNHDA; CDR2 reads SQIVND (reference sequence).

This clonotype occurred many times. This rearrangement joins TRBV7-2 to TRBJ2-2; D is possibly TRBD2 (6 bases). In germline, CDR1 is SGHTA, CDR2 FQGNSA. The V end was cut by 2 bases, the J end by 4 bases, with 11 bases between. The CDR3 runs to 15 residues. CDR3 in DNA: TGTGCCAGCAGCTTACGGGGGATTGGCACCGGGGAGCTGTTTTTT. Translation gives CASSLRGIGTGELFF.

In regard to this clonotype: This may come from a read error, since a much larger clone is one base off. In nucleotides, the CDR3 is TGTGCCAGCAGCTTGGTTGGGGAGCTTACATATACGCAGTATTTT. Its protein product is CASSLVGELTYTQYF. This rearrangement joins TRBV5-6 to TRBJ2-3, with D perhaps matching TRBD2 (5 bases). This CDR3 is built from 15 residues. In germline, CDR1 is SGHDT, CDR2 YYEEEE. With 0 bases removed from V and 7 bases from J, the gap between germline ends came to 15 bases.

In its sample, this clonotype was seen many times. This chain links TRBV20-1 with TRBJ1-1, with TRBD1 identical over 9 bases. This CDR3 has 14 amino acids. V lost 3 bases to trimming and J lost 1 base; unmatched junction nucleotides: 3. Germline V gives CDR1 DFQATT, CDR2 SNEGSKA (reference sequence). CDR3: CSARDRGKNTEAFF. For the CDR3, the DNA is TGCAGTGCTAGGGACAGGGGCAAGAACACTGAAGCTTTCTTT.

The table lists this clonotype with many counts. The chain couples TRBV7-2 to TRBJ1-2; D unclear. The germline CDR1 and CDR2 sequences are SGHTA and FQGNSA. The CDR3 covers 14 residues. V lost 2 bases, J lost 4 bases, and 11 bases lay in between. CDR3 nucleotides: TGTGCCAGCAGCTTAACTCCCAGGAGCTATGGCTACACCTTC. Amino acids: CASSLTPRSYGYTF.

In this sample, this clonotype turned up many times. J is TRBJ1-5 and V is TRBV12-3 or TRBV12-4; TRBD1 might be the D (5 bases). This CDR3 contains 14 residues. Trimming left V 6 bases short and J 4 bases short, with 13 bases between. The CDR3 is CASRRGQNNQPQHF. The DNA for the CDR3 is TGTGCCAGCAGACGCGGACAAAATAATCAGCCCCAGCATTTT.

Many counts were recorded for this clonotype. CDR3 residues: CASSTGLADTDTQYF. CDR3 DNA sequence: TGCGCCAGCAGCACCGGACTAGCGGACACAGATACGCAGTATTTT. This chain links TRBV5-1 with TRBJ2-3; 10 nucleotides match TRBD2. Germline lookup yields CDR1 SGHRS and CDR2 YFSETQ. Trimming cost V 4 bases and J 2 bases; bases outside gene matches: 4. The CDR3 is made up of 15 amino acids.

Ten or more counts support this clonotype. The J gene is TRBJ2-3, the V gene TRBV6-5; TRBD2 might be the D (5 bases). Germline assignment: CDR1 MNHEY and CDR2 SVGAGI. The CDR3 is 15 amino acids. With 3 bases removed from V and 3 bases from J, the gap between germline ends came to 13 bases. The CDR3 DNA follows: TGTGCCAGCAGTTATGGGGTAGCGAGTACAGATACGCAGTATTTT. Encoded protein: CASSYGVASTDTQYF.

This clonotype was counted ten times or more. The V call is TRBV5-6, the J call TRBJ1-2; D not resolved. The length of the CDR3 is 15 residues. V lost 0 bases to trimming and J lost 5 bases, with 14 bases between them. Germline-derived CDR1 and CDR2 are SGHDT and YYEEEE. The CDR3: CASSLVPPQAYGYTF. The CDR3 coding sequence is TGTGCCAGCAGCTTGGTCCCACCCCAGGCGTATGGCTACACCTTC. Filled out from reference TRBV5-6 and TRBJ1-2, the complete variable domain reads DAGVTQSPTHLIKTRGQQVTLRCSPKSGHDTVSWYQQALGQGPQFIFQYYEEEERQRGNFPDRFSGHQFPNYSSELNVNALLLGDSALYLCASSLVPPQAYGYTFGSGTRLTVV.

This clonotype has ten or more counts. This chain links TRBV20-1 with TRBJ2-5; a possible D gene is TRBD1 (5 bases). Germline CDR1 is DFQATT and CDR2 is SNEGSKA (reference sequence). The CDR3 has 12 amino acids. The V end was cut by 3 bases, the J end by 5 bases, with 10 bases between. CDR3 region: CSASGRVETQYF. For the CDR3, the DNA is TGCAGTGCTAGCGGCAGGGTTGAGACCCAGTACTTC.

This clonotype was recorded many times. The chain couples TRBV7-2 to TRBJ2-1; 12 bases map to TRBD2. The trim removed 2 bases at V and 4 bases at J, leaving 9 bases unmatched. This CDR3 spans 18 amino acids. CDR1 is SGHTA, CDR2 FQGNSA, per germline. The CDR3 spells CASSLRLAGDGWYNEQFF. The CDR3 nucleotides read TGTGCCAGCAGCTTAAGACTAGCGGGAGACGGTTGGTACAATGAGCAGTTCTTC.